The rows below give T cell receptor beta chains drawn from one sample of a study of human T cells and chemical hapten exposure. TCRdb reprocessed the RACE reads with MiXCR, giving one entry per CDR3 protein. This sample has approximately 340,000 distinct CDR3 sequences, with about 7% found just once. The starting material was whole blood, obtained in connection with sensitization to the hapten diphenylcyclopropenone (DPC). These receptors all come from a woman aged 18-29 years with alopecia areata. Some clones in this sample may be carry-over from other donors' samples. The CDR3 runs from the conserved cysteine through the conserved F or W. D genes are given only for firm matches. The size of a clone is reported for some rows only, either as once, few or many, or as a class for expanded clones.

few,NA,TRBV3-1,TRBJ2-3,TGTGCCAGCAGACTCAGCGGCAGTCGCACAGATACGCAGTATTTT,CASRLSGSRTDTQYF
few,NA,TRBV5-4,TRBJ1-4,TGTGCCAGCAGTCTTGCCCCGGGGCAGGGTGGTGAAAAACTGTTTTTT,CASSLAPGQGGEKLFF
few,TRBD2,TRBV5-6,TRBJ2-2,TGTGCCAGCAGCGGCGGACTAGTGACCGACCTCAATTTGAACACCGGGGAGCTGTTTTTT,CASSGGLVTDLNLNTGELFF
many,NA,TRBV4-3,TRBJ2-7,TGCGCCAGCAGCCACCGGGACTCAAAAGGGGAGCAGTACTTC,CASSHRDSKGEQYF
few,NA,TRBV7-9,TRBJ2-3,TGTGCCAGCAGCTTAGGTGACAGGACGCAGTATTTT,CASSLGDRTQYF
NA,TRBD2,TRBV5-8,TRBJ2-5,TGTGCCAGCAGCCGAGCGGGGGGGGCAGAGACCCAGTACTTC,CASSRAGGAETQYF
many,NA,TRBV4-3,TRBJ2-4,TGCGCCAGCAGCCGGAGAGTCGGGGGACCAACCAAAAACATTCAGTACTTC,CASSRRVGGPTKNIQYF
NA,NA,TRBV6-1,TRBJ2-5,TGTGCCAGCACCGACAGTTGGGGAGAGACCCAGTACTTC,CASTDSWGETQYF
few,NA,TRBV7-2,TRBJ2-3,TGTGCCAGCAGCTTAACCCCTTTAGATACGCAGTATTTT,CASSLTPLDTQYF
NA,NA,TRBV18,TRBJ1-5,TGTGCCAGCTCACCACCGTCCCTGGGAAATCAGCCCCAGCATTTT,CASSPPSLGNQPQHF
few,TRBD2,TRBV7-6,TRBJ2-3,TGTGCCAGCAGCTTAGCTTCGATTGTCGGCGGGGGGACAGATACGCAGTATTTT,CASSLASIVGGGTDTQYF
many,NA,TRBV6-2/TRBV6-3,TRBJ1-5,TGTGCCAGCAATCAGGGGAATCGGAATCAGCCCCAGCATTTT,CASNQGNRNQPQHF
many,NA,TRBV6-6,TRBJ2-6,TGTGCCAGCAGTTACCGGAACTCTGGGGCCAACGTCCTGACTTTC,CASSYRNSGANVLTF
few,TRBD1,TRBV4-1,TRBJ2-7,TGCGCCAGCAGCCAAGCCTTCGGACAGGGGTACGAGCAGTACTTC,CASSQAFGQGYEQYF
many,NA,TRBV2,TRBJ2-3,TGTGCCAGCTCGGGAATACCTACAGATACGCAGTATTTT,CASSGIPTDTQYF
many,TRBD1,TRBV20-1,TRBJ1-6,TGCAGTGCGAACGACAGGGGGAGCTCCTATAATTCACCCCTCCACTTT,CSANDRGSSYNSPLHF
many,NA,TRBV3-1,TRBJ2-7,TGTGCCAGCAGCCGTGGACAGACCCTAACCTACGAGCAGTACTTC,CASSRGQTLTYEQYF
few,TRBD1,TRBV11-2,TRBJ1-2,TGTGCCAGCAGCTCCGCGAGGGACAGGGGGCTCTATGGCTACACCTTC,CASSSARDRGLYGYTF
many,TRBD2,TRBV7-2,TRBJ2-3,TGTGCCAGCAGCTTAATGATGGCTAGCGGGGGGGCGGACACGCAGTATTTT,CASSLMMASGGADTQYF
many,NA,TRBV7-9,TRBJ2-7,TGTGCCAGCAGCTTAGCGGGGGGGCACTACGAGCAGTACTTC,CASSLAGGHYEQYF
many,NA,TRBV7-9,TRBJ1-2,TGTGCCAGCAGCCAACGTACGGGCTACACCTTC,CASSQRTGYTF
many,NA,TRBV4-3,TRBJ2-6,TGCGCCAGCAGCCCATTTCTCAGCTCTGGGGCCAACGTCCTGACTTTC,CASSPFLSSGANVLTF
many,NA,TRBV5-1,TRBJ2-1,TGCGCCAGCAGCTCGACCAGCCGGTACAATGAGCAGTTCTTC,CASSSTSRYNEQFF
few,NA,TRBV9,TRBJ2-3,TGTGCCAGCAGCGTTAATACGGACAGCCAATACACAGATACGCAGTATTTT,CASSVNTDSQYTDTQYF
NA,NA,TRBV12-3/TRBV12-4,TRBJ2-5,TGTGCCAGCAGTTTCGGGGGGCCGTACCAAGAGACCCAGTACTTC,CASSFGGPYQETQYF
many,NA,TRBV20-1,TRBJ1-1,TGCAGTGCTAGTAGAAGGGCCCAGGCTTTCTTT,CSASRRAQAFF